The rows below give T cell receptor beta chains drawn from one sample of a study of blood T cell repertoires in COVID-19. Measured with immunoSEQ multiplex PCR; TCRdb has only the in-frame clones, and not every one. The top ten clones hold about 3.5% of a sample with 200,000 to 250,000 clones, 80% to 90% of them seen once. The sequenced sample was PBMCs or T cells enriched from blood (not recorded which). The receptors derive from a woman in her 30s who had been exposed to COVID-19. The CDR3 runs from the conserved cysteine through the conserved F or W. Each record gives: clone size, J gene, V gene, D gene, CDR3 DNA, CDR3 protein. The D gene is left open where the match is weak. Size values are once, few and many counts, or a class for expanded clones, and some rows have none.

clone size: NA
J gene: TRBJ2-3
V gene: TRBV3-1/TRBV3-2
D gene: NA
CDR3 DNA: TGTGCCAGCAGCTCCTACGATACGCAGTATTTT
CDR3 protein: CASSSYDTQYF

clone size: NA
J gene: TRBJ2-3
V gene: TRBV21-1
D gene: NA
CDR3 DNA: TGTGCCAGCAGCTCCCTAGGGACAGGGGGCACAGATACGCAGTATTTT
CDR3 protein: CASSSLGTGGTDTQYF

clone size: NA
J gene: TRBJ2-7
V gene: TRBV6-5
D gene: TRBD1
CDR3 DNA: TGTGCCAGCAGAAAAGACAGGGGCTACGAGCAGTACTTC
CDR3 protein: CASRKDRGYEQYF

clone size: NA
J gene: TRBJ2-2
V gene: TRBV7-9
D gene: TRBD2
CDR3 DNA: TGTGCCAGCAGCTTTATGCGGGGCGGGGGCACCGGGGAGCTGTTTTTT
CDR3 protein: CASSFMRGGGTGELFF

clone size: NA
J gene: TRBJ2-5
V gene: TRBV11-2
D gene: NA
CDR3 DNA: TGTGCCAGCAGCTTGGACAGTCATCAAGAGACCCAGTACTTC
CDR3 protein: CASSLDSHQETQYF

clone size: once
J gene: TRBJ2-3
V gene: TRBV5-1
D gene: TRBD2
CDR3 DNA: TGCGCCAGCAGCTTGTCCCCCCTAAGCGGGATCGCTGATACGCAGTATTTT
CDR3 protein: CASSLSPLSGIADTQYF

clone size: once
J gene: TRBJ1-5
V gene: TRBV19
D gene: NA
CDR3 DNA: TGTGCCAGTAGTATACAGAGCAATCAGCCCCAGCATTTT
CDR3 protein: CASSIQSNQPQHF

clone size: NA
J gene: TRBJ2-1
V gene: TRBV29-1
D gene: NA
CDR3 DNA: TGCAGCGTTGACAGGGGTCTATACAATGAGCAGTTCTTC
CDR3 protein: CSVDRGLYNEQFF

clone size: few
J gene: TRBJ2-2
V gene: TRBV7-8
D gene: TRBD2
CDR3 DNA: TGTGCCAGCAGCTTCGGGACTACCCGGGGCGGGGAGCTGTTTTTT
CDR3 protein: CASSFGTTRGGELFF

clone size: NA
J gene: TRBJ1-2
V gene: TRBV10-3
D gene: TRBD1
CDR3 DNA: TGTGCCATCAGTTTACAACCCGAAGGGACAGCCTATGGCTACACCTTC
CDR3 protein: CAISLQPEGTAYGYTF

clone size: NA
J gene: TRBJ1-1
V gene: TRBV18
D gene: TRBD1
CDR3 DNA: TGTGCCAGCACACAGGGGGTGAACACTGAAGCTTTCTTT
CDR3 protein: CASTQGVNTEAFF

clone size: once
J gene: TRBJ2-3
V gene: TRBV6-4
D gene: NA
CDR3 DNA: TGTGCCAGCAGGGTTGGGGCCCTAATCACAGATACGCAGTATTTT
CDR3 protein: CASRVGALITDTQYF

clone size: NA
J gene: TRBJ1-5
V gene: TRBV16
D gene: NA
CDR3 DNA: TGTGCCAGCAGCCAATCGGGGCAACCGGGTCAGCCCCAGCATTTT
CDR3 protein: CASSQSGQPGQPQHF

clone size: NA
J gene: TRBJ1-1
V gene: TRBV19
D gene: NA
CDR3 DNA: TGTGCCAGTAGACCCGGGAACACTGAAGCTTTCTTT
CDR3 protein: CASRPGNTEAFF

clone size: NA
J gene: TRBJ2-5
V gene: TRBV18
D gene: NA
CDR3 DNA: TGTGCCAGCTCACCACCGGGGGGGCCACAGTACTTC
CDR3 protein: CASSPPGGPQYF

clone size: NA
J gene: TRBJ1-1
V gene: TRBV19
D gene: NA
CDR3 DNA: TGTGCCAGTAGTATTGGGGGCGTTAGGAACACTGAAGCTTTCTTT
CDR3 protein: CASSIGGVRNTEAFF

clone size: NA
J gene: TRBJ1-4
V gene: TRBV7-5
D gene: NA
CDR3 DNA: TGTGTCAGTCGGCCGAAACGGGCAGGGAATAATGAAAAACTGTTTTTT
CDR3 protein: CVSRPKRAGNNEKLFF

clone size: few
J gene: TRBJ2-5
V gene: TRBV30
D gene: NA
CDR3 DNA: TGTGCCTGGAGTGTACCAGTTGTGGGGGCCCAAGAGACCCAGTACTTC
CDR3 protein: CAWSVPVVGAQETQYF

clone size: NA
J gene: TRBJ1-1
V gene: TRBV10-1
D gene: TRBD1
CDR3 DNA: TGCGCCAGCAGAGCGGGACAGGGCAGTACTGAAGCTTTCTTT
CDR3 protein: CASRAGQGSTEAFF

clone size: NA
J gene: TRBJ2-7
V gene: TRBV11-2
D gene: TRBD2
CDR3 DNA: TGTGCCAGCAGCTTGGATCAGGGCGGGAGGTACGAGCAGTACTTC
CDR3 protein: CASSLDQGGRYEQYF

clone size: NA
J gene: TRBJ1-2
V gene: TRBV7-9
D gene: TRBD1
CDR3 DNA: TGTGCCAGCAGGACAGGGTTGGGCGTTGAGAACTATGGCTACACCTTC
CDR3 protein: CASRTGLGVENYGYTF

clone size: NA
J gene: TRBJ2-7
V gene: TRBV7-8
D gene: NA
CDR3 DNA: TGTGCCAGCAGCTTAGACCGGCTAGTCACCTACGAGCAGTACTTC
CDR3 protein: CASSLDRLVTYEQYF

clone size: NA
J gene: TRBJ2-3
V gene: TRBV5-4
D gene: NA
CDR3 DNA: TGTGCCAGCAGTCTGGCGCAGGGGCCAGATACGCAGTATTTT
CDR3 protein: CASSLAQGPDTQYF

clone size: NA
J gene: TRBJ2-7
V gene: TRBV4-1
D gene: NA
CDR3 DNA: TGCGCCAGCAGCCAAGACAACGGAGGCGAGCAGTACTTC
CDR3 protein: CASSQDNGGEQYF

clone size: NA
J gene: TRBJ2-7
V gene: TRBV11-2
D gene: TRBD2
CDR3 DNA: TGTGCCAGCAGCTTAGTGATGGGACTAGGACCCCTCGAGCAGTACTTC
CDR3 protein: CASSLVMGLGPLEQYF

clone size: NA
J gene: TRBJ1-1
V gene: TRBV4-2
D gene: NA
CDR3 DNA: TGTGCCAGCAGCCAAGATGTAAGTAGGGGGATCAACACTGAAGCTTTCTTT
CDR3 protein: CASSQDVSRGINTEAFF

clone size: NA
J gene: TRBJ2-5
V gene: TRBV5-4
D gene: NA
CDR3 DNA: TGTGCCATCACCCTGCAGGCACAAGAGACCCAGTACTTC
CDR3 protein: CAITLQAQETQYF

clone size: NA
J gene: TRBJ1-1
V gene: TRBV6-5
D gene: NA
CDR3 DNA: TGTGCCAGCAGTTACTCGAAGGCCGGGGGTGTAGCTTTCTTT
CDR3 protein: CASSYSKAGGVAFF

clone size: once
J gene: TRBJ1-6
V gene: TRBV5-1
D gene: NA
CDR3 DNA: TGCGCCAGCACCCAGGGGACGGGTAATTCACCCCTCCACTTT
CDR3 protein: CASTQGTGNSPLHF

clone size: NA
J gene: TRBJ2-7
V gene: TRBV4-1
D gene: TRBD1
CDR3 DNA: TGCGCCAGCAGCCGCGGGACAGGGACCTACGAGCAGTACTTC
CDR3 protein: CASSRGTGTYEQYF

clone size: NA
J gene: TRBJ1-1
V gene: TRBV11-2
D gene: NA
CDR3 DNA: TGTGCCAGCAGCTTATTTCTGGGGCTGAACACTGAAGCTTTCTTT
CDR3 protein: CASSLFLGLNTEAFF

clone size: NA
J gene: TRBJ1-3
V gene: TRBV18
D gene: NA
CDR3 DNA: TGTGCCAGCTCACCACAGCAGGGTTCTGGAAACACCATATATTTT
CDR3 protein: CASSPQQGSGNTIYF

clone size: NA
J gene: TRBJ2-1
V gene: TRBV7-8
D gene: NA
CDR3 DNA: TGTGCCAGCAGCTTAGCTAGCCCAGAGTATTCCTACAATGAGCAGTTCTTC
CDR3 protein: CASSLASPEYSYNEQFF

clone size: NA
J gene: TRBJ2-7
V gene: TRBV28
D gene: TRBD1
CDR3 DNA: TGTGCCAGCAGTTTCCCCAGGGGGCTCCGCCACGAGCAGTACTTC
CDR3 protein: CASSFPRGLRHEQYF

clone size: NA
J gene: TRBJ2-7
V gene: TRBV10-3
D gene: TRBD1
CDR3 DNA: TGTGCCATCAGGGGGACAGACAACTCCTACGAGCAGTACTTC
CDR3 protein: CAIRGTDNSYEQYF

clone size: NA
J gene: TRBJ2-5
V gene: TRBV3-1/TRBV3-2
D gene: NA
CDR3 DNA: TGTGCCAGCAGCCTTCGGAGGGCGTCAAACGGAGAGACCCAGTACTTC
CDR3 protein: CASSLRRASNGETQYF

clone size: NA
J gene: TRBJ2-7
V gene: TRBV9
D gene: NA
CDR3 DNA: TGTGCCAGCAGCGTAGCTCTGGAGAGCTCCTACGAGCAGTACTTC
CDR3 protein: CASSVALESSYEQYF

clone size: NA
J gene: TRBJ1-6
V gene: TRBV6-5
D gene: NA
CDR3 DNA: TGTGCCAGCAGGGCAGGGGCCTATAATTCACCCCTCCACTTT
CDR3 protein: CASRAGAYNSPLHF

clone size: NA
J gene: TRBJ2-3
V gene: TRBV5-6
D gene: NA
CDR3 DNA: TGTGCCAGCAGCGGCCCTTCGCGGGAAGACACAGATACGCAGTATTTT
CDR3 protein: CASSGPSREDTDTQYF

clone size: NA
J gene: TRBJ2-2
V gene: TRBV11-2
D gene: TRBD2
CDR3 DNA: TGTGCCAGCCCCCTGGGGCCTGGGGCTAGCGGACGGAGGAGCGGGGAGCTGTTTTTT
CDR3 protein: CASPLGPGASGRRSGELFF

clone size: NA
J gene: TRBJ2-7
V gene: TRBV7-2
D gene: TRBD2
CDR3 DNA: TGTGCCAGCAGCTTATCGGCGGGAGCGTCCTACGAGCAGTACTTC
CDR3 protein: CASSLSAGASYEQYF

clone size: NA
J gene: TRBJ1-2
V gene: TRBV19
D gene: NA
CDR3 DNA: TGTGCCAGTAGTATAACTATACGGGAGAACTATGGCTACACCTTC
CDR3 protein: CASSITIRENYGYTF

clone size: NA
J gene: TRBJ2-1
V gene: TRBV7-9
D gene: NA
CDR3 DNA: TGTGCCAGCAGCCTCAGTGGCAGGTTGTACAATGAGCAGTTCTTC
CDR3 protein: CASSLSGRLYNEQFF

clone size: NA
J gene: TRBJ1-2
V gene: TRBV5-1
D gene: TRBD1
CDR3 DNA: TGCGCCAGCAGCCAAGAACAGGGGCGGTCGGGCGGTGGCTACACCTTC
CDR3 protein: CASSQEQGRSGGGYTF

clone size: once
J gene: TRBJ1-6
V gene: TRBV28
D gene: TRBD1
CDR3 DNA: TGTGCCAGCAGTTCCTTCGGAGGGGGCGACGGTTCACCCCTCCACTTT
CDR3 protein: CASSSFGGGDGSPLHF

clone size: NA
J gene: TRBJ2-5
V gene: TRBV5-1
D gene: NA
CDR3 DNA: TGCGCCAGCAGCTTGGCCGTGGGGGGAAGAGGAGAGACCCAGTACTTC
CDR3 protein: CASSLAVGGRGETQYF

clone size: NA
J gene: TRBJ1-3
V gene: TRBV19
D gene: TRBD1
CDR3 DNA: TGTGCCAGTAGTACCAGGGACAGGGGTATCGGAAACACCATATATTTT
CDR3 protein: CASSTRDRGIGNTIYF

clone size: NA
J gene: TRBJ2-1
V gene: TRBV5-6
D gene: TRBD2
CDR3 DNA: TGTGCCAGCAGCTTCGGACTAGTTGCTGAGCAGTTCTTC
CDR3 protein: CASSFGLVAEQFF

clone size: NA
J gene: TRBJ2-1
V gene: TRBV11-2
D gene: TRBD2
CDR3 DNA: TGTGCCAGCAGCTTTAGCGGGAGGGTTAATGAGCAGTTCTTC
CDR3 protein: CASSFSGRVNEQFF

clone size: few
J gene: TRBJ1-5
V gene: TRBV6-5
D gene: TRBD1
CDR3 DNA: TGTGCCAGCAGTTCGCAGGGACAGGTCCATCAGCCCCAGCATTTT
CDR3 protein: CASSSQGQVHQPQHF

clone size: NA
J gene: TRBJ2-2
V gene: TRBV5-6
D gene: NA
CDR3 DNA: TGTGCCAGCAGCTCCGCTATGACATCTGGGGAGCTGTTTTTT
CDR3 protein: CASSSAMTSGELFF

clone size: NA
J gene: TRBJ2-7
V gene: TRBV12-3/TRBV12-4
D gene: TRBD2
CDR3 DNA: TGTGCCAGCAGTTCCGTCGGACTAGCGAAGCAGTACTTC
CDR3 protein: CASSSVGLAKQYF

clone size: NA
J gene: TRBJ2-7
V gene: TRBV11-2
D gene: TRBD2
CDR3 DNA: TGTGCCAGCAGCTTACAGCGGGAGGTGAGAATCCACGAGCAGTACTTC
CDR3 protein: CASSLQREVRIHEQYF

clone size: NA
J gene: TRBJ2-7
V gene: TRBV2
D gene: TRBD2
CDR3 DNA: TGTGCCAGCAGTGCCACTAGCGGGAGTTCCTACGAGCAGTACTTC
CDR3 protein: CASSATSGSSYEQYF

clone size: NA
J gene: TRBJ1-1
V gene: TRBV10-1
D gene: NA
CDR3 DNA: TGCGCCAGCAGTGGCGGGGCGGTAGGGTACACTGAAGCTTTCTTT
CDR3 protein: CASSGGAVGYTEAFF